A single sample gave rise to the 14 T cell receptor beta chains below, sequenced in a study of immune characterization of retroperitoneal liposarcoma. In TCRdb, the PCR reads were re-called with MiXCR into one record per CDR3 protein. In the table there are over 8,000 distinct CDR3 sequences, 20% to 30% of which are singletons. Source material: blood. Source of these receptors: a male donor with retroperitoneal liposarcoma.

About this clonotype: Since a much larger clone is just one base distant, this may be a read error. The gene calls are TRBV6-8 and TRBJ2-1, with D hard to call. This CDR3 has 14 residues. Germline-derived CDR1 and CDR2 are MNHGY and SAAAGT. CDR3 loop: CVSRSPAPVREQFF. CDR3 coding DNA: TGTGTCAGCAGATCGCCCGCCCCCGTGAGGGAGCAGTTCTTC.

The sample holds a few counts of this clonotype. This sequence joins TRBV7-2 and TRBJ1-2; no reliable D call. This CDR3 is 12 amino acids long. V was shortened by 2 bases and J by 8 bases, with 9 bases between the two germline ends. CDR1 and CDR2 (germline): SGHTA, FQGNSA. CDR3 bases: TGTGCCAGCAGCTTAAGCTTGGGAGGCTACACCTTC. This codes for CASSLSLGGYTF.

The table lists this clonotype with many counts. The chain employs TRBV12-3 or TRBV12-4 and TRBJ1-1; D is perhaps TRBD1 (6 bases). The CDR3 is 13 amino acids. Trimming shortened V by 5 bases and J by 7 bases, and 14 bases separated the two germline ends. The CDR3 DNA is TGTGCCAGCAGTCCGACAGGAAGTCGTGAAGCTTTCTTT. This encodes CASSPTGSREAFF.

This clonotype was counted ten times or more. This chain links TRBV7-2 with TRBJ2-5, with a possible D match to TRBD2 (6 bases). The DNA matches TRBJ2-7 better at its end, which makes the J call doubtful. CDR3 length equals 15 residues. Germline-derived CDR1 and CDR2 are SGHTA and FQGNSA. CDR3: CASSLDRQRVFEQYF. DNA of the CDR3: TGTGCCAGCAGCTTAGATAGGCAGCGGGTGTTCGAGCAGTACTTC.

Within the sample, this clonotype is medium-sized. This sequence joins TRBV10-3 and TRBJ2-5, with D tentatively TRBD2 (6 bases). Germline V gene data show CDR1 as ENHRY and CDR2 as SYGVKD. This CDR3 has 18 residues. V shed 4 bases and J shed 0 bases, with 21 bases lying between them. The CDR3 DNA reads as TGTGCCATCAGTGGAAAGGGAGGTAGCGGAGGGGACCAAGAGACCCAGTACTTC. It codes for CAISGKGGSGGDQETQYF.

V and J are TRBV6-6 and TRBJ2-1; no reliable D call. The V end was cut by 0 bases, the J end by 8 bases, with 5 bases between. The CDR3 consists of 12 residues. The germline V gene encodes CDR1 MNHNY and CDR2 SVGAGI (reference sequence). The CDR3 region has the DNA TGTGCCAGCAGTTACTCGGTGGATGAGCAGTTCTTC. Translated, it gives CASSYSVDEQFF.

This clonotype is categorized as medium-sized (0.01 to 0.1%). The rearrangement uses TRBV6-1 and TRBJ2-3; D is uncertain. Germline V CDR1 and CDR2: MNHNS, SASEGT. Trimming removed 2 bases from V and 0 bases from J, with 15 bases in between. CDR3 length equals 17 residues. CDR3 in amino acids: CASSEKRLRSSTDTQYF. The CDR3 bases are TGTGCCAGCAGTGAAAAACGGCTACGTTCTAGCACAGATACGCAGTATTTT.

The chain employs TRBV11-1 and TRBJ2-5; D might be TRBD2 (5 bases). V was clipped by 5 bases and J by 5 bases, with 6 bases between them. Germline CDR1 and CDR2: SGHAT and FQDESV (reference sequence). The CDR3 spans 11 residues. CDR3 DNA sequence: TGTGCCAGCAGCAGAGGGGAGACCCAGTACTTC. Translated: CASSRGETQYF.

The CDR3 bases are TGTGCCAGCAGCTTAGTAGGGAACTATGGCTACACCTTC. Its translation is CASSLVGNYGYTF. The chain uses TRBV11-3 and TRBJ1-2; D remains ambiguous. The germline gives CDR1 SGHNT, CDR2 YENEEA. Trimming stripped 1 base from V and 2 bases from J, with 5 bases between. The CDR3 has 13 amino acids.

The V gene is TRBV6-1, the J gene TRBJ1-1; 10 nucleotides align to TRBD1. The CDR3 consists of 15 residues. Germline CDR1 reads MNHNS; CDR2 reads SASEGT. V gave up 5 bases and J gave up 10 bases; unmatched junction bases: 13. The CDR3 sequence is CASSLDRGRGLGAFF. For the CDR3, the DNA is TGTGCCAGCAGTCTCGACAGGGGGCGAGGTTTGGGAGCTTTCTTT.

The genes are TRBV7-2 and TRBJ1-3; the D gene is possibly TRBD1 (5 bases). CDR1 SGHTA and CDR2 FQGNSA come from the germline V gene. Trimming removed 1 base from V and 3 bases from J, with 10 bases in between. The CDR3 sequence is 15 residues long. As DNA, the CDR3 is TGTGCCAGCAGCTTAGTATCAGGGAATGGAAACACCATATATTTT. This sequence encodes CASSLVSGNGNTIYF.

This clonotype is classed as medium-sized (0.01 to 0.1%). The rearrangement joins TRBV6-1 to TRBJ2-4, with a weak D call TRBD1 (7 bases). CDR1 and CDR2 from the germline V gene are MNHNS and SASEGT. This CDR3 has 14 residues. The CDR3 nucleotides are TGTGTCACTCAGGGGGGCTCGTCCAAAAACATTCAGTACTTC. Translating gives CVTQGGSSKNIQYF.

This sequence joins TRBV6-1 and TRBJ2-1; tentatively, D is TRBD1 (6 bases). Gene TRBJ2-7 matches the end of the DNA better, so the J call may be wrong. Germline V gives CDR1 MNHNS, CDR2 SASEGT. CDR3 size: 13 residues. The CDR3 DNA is TGTGCCAGCAGGTCCGGGACACGCTCCGAGCAGTACTTC. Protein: CASRSGTRSEQYF.

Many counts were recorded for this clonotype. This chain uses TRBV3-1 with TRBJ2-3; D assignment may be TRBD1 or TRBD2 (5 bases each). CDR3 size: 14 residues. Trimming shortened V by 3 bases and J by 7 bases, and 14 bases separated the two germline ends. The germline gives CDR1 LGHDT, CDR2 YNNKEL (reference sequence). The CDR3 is CASSQGDQVNTQYF. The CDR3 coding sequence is TGTGCCAGCAGCCAGGGGGATCAGGTAAATACGCAGTATTTT.